Each of the 18 T cell receptor beta chains below was sequenced from the same sample in a study of regulatory T cells in long-lasting Graves disease. Time point reported: persistent/refractory GD, antithyroid drugs over 5 years with positive TRAb. Scientists built the TCR library using RNA that was extracted from PBMCs. Arm-PCR with iRepertoire HTBI primers amplified the CDR3 regions for these TCR beta libraries. Each CDR3 protein is one row after TCRdb ran MiXCR on the multiplex PCR reads. The repertoire holds 500,000 to 800,000 distinct CDR3 sequences, with around 32% as singletons. Sequencing used peripheral blood mononuclear cells (PBMCs), obtained when the disease was refractory, from a patient treated with antithyroid drugs. The receptors derive from a female donor with Graves disease.

V is TRBV11-3 and J is TRBJ1-6; D uncertain. Germline V gene lookup returns CDR1 SGHNT and CDR2 YENEEA. V lost 1 base, J lost 7 bases, and 11 bases lay in between. The CDR3 runs 15 residues. This CDR3 reads CASSLGYSKNSPLHF. The CDR3 region has the DNA TGTGCCAGCAGCTTAGGGTACAGCAAGAATTCACCCCTCCACTTT.

On this clonotype itself: This may be a read error: a much more frequent sequence differs by one nucleotide. The CDR3 is CSADRGTETFF. CDR3 coding DNA: TGCAGTGCCGACAGGGGGACTGAAACTTTCTTT. The chain has TRBV20-1 and TRBJ1-1; 9 bases are a match to TRBD1. Germline CDR1 reads DFQATT; CDR2 reads SNEGSKA (reference sequence). The CDR3 runs to 11 residues.

Worth noting for this clonotype: No conserved phenylalanine or tryptophan ends this CDR3, so it is likely a read error. The chain carries TRBV6-5 and TRBJ2-7; D might be TRBD1 (6 bases). V was shortened by 0 bases and J by 1 base, with 13 bases between the two germline ends. This CDR3 contains 16 residues. Germline V lookup: CDR1 MNHEY, CDR2 SVGAGI. The CDR3 region is CASSYSIPGQSYEQYL. Here the CDR3 DNA reads TGTGCCAGCAGTTACTCGATACCGGGACAATCCTACGAGCAGTACCTC.

The sample holds one count of this clonotype. V gene TRBV19 combines with J gene TRBJ2-4; 8 bases match TRBD2. The CDR3 extends over 18 amino acids. J was trimmed by 1 base and V by 0 bases; bases with no gene match: 8. Germline V gives CDR1 LNHDA, CDR2 SQIVND (reference sequence). The CDR3: CASSIEGSGSWAKNIQYF. CDR3 bases: TGTGCCAGTAGTATAGAAGGGAGCGGGAGTTGGGCCAAAAACATTCAGTACTTC.

The table lists this clonotype with a few counts. V usage is TRBV12-5 and J usage is TRBJ2-2; 9 bases map to TRBD2. The CDR3 is made up of 15 amino acids. V trimming: 8 bases; J trimming: 4 bases; junction bases outside the gene matches: 8. Per germline, CDR1 LGHNT and CDR2 FRNRAP. In DNA, the CDR3 is TGTGCTAGTTACGGCGGGAGGGTGACCACCGGGGAGCTGTTTTTT. This translates into CASYGGRVTTGELFF.

This clonotype was found a few times. CDR3 sequence: CSAPSGSQETQYF. The CDR3 bases are TGCAGTGCCCCTAGCGGGAGCCAAGAGACCCAGTACTTC. The chain uses TRBV20-1 and TRBJ2-5; 10 bases agree with TRBD2. V gave up 6 bases and J gave up 1 base; unmatched junction bases: 2. The germline V gene has CDR1 DFQATT and CDR2 SNEGSKA (reference sequence). The CDR3 consists of 13 residues.

The gene calls are TRBV7-3 and TRBJ1-1, with TRBD1 identical over 9 bases. Germline lookup yields CDR1 SGHTA and CDR2 FQGTGA. The J segment lost 5 bases and the V segment lost 5 bases, leaving 12 bases of the junction unmatched. The CDR3 extends over 16 amino acids. The CDR3 spells CASSPKPGQGTTEAFF. CDR3 DNA: TGTGCCAGCAGCCCCAAACCGGGACAGGGTACGACTGAAGCTTTCTTT.

The rearrangement uses TRBV7-9 and TRBJ1-6; 9 nucleotides agree with TRBD1. The J segment lost 8 bases and the V segment lost 5 bases, leaving 4 bases of the junction unmatched. Germline CDR1 reads SEHNR; CDR2 reads FQNEAQ (reference sequence). This CDR3 spans 14 amino acids. The CDR3 loop is CASSMTGGDSPLHF. CDR3 DNA: TGTGCCAGCAGCATGACAGGGGGGGATTCACCCCTCCACTTT.

This clonotype was observed a handful of times. This sequence joins TRBV11-2 and TRBJ2-3; no definite D call. V lost 5 bases and J 4 bases, leaving 16 bases between the germline ends. This CDR3 has 15 residues. Germline-derived CDR1 and CDR2 are SGHAT and FQNNGV. CDR3 region: CASSPRSASSDTQYF. CDR3 nucleotide sequence: TGTGCCAGCAGCCCTAGGTCGGCGAGCTCAGATACGCAGTATTTT.

The chain carries TRBV11-2 and TRBJ1-1; D perhaps matches TRBD1 (6 bases). Per germline, CDR1 SGHAT and CDR2 FQNNGV. V was trimmed by 3 bases and J by 10 bases, leaving 21 bases between them. The CDR3 is 15 amino acids. CDR3: CASSFDPGTPKGAFF. As DNA, the CDR3 is TGTGCCAGCAGCTTTGATCCCGGGACACCCAAGGGAGCTTTCTTT.

This clonotype was detected ten times or more. This chain links TRBV2 with TRBJ2-5, with a possible D match to TRBD2 (5 bases). Germline values: CDR1 SNHLY, CDR2 FYNNEI. The V and J ends lost 6 bases and 2 bases respectively, with 19 bases between them. The CDR3 sequence is 16 residues long. The CDR3, as DNA: TGTGCCAGCAGAGAACTTAGCGCGGAGGCGCAAGAGACCCAGTACTTC. Its protein is CASRELSAEAQETQYF. Full variable domain (outside the CDR3, taken from reference TRBV2 and TRBJ2-5): EPEVTQTPSHQVTQMGQEVILRCVPISNHLYFYWYRQILGQKVEFLVSFYNNEISEKSEIFDDQFSVERPDGSNFTLKIRSTKLEDSAMYFCASRELSAEAQETQYFGPGTRLLVL.

This clonotype came up many times. At one end the junction does not follow the germline gene, possibly because of a read error. The rearrangement links TRBV5-1 to TRBJ1-1; D perhaps matches TRBD1 (5 bases). CDR3 length equals 14 residues. Germline V gene lookup returns CDR1 SGHRS and CDR2 YFSETQ. Written as DNA, the CDR3 is TGTGCCAGCAGCTTAACAGGCCCGAACACTGAAGCTTTCTTT. This codes for CASSLTGPNTEAFF.

The chain is built from TRBV6-2 or TRBV6-3 and TRBJ1-5, with unresolved D. CDR3 length: 14 amino acids. Trimming pared 5 bases from V and 7 bases from J, leaving 15 bases between. CDR1 is MNHEY and CDR2 is SVGEGT in the germline V gene. CDR3 coding DNA: TGTGCCAGCAGTGTACAAGGCGGCCGGCAGCCCCAGCATTTT. Protein sequence: CASSVQGGRQPQHF.

J is TRBJ1-5 and V is TRBV5-4; D is unresolved. CDR3 size: 13 residues. Trimming pared 2 bases from V and 6 bases from J, leaving 9 bases between. CDR1 SGHNT and CDR2 YYREEE come from the germline V gene (reference sequence). DNA of the CDR3: TGTGCCAGCAGCTTTAATAGCGGTCAGCCCCAGCATTTT. Translated, it gives CASSFNSGQPQHF.

This chain uses TRBV5-1 with TRBJ1-1; D not certain. Deletions cut 1 base from V and 2 bases from J, with 9 bases between. CDR1 is SGHRS and CDR2 is YFSETQ in the germline V gene. CDR3 size: 14 residues. This CDR3 reads CASSLYGSNTEAFF. The CDR3 DNA is TGCGCCAGCAGCTTGTATGGGAGCAACACTGAAGCTTTCTTT.

This clonotype has ten or more counts. The V gene is TRBV11-2, the J gene TRBJ2-7, with D possibly TRBD2 on 7 matching bases. CDR3 length: 13 amino acids. Trimming shortened V by 5 bases and J by 7 bases, and 15 bases separated the two germline ends. The V gene's germline CDR1 is SGHAT and CDR2 FQNNGV. This CDR3 is CASSIRGADEQYF. The CDR3 region has the DNA TGTGCCAGCAGCATCCGGGGGGCGGATGAGCAGTACTTC.

This clonotype was seen repeatedly, ten times or more. This chain joins TRBV12-3 or TRBV12-4 and TRBJ1-2; D remains ambiguous. Trimming cost V 6 bases and J 7 bases, with 12 bases left between them. The CDR3 has 12 amino acids. In DNA form, the CDR3 reads TGTGCCAGCAGCCCATCCCTCTCTGGCTACACCTTC. It encodes CASSPSLSGYTF.

A few counts support this clonotype. V gene TRBV3-1 combines with J gene TRBJ1-2; D gene unclear. The V and J ends lost 1 base and 7 bases respectively, with 7 bases between them. The germline V gene encodes CDR1 LGHDT and CDR2 YNNKEL (reference sequence). CDR3 length: 12 amino acids. CDR3 loop: CASSQVGSGYTF. The CDR3 nucleotides are TGTGCCAGCAGCCAAGTGGGGAGTGGCTACACCTTC.